This T cell receptor beta chain was recorded in a study of neurological immune-mediated disorders. Notes on the study in general: The absence of any CDR3 amino acid sequence shared by expanded clones across subjects suggests that repertoires were private in all groups. HTLV-1-associated myelopathy had the most TCR clonal expansion, whereas multiple sclerosis had the least (lower than in healthy controls).

About this clonotype itself: Its antigen is currently unknown.

Unsorted libraries were generated from 2 million PBMCs. These cells had been stored in RNAlater at -80 C. V trimming: 2 bases; J trimming: 9 bases; junction bases outside the gene matches: 10. CDR3 length: 14 residues. The V gene's germline CDR1 is SGHRS and CDR2 YFSETQ. Synthesis of cDNA was performed by 5'RACE using 10-nucleotide random UMIs. TCRdb independently ran MiXCR on the 5' RACE reads; one entry per CDR3 protein. The sample has about 59,000 distinct CDR3 sequences, about 13% seen once. Specimen: PBMCs. The TCR was taken from a woman aged 55-69 years with HTLV-1-associated myelopathy (HAM/TSP). The rearrangement links TRBV5-1 to TRBJ2-7; 8 bases fit TRBD1. The CDR3 protein is CASSFGDRKGLQYF. The CDR3 bases are TGCGCCAGCAGCTTTGGGGACAGGAAAGGTTTGCAGTACTTC. Complete variable domain (other parts from reference TRBV5-1 and TRBJ2-7): KAGVTQTPRYLIKTRGQQVTLSCSPISGHRSVSWYQQTPGQGLQFLFEYFSETQRNKGNFPGRFSGRQFSNSRSEMNVSTLELGDSALYLCASSFGDRKGLQYFGPGTRLTVT.